The next 15 T cell receptor beta chains were all read from a single sample in a study of blood T cell repertoires in COVID-19. Only in-frame clones appear in the TCRdb table, and some are missing; sequencing was by immunoSEQ multiplex PCR. The table has hundreds of thousands of clones, around 89% seen once; the top ten hold around 3%. The sample consisted of PBMCs or T cells enriched from blood (not recorded which). Receptor source: a woman in her forties or fifties who had recovered from COVID-19.

The chain recombines TRBV24-1 with TRBJ1-6; perhaps TRBD1 as D (5 bases). The CDR3 consists of 17 residues. V was trimmed by 3 bases and J by 0 bases, leaving 11 bases between them. Germline V gives CDR1 KGHDR, CDR2 SFDVKD. The CDR3 loop reads CATSDDHRSSYNSPLHF. The DNA of the CDR3 is TGTGCCACCAGTGATGACCACAGGAGCTCCTATAATTCACCCCTCCACTTT.

DNA for the CDR3: TGTGCCAGCAGCTCAGGACTAGCGGGAGCGACAGATACGCAGTATTTT. This translates into CASSSGLAGATDTQYF. V and J are TRBV7-9 and TRBJ2-3; 13 nucleotides line up with TRBD2. This CDR3 region has 16 residues. The junction had 4 bases not matched to a gene; V was cut back by 4 bases and J by 3 bases. CDR1 SEHNR and CDR2 FQNEAQ come from the germline V gene (reference sequence).

The genes are TRBV30 and TRBJ2-2; 9 bases line up with TRBD2. J was trimmed by 6 bases and V by 0 bases; bases with no gene match: 11. The CDR3 is 17 residues long. The germline gives CDR1 GTSNPN, CDR2 SVGIG (reference sequence). The CDR3 reads CAWSVKWAGGPSGELFF. The CDR3 nucleotides read TGTGCCTGGAGTGTAAAATGGGCGGGAGGGCCTTCCGGGGAGCTGTTTTTT.

This clone was seen only once. The rearrangement uses TRBV7-3 and TRBJ2-6; perhaps TRBD2 as D (5 bases). Per the germline V gene, CDR1 is SGHTA and CDR2 is FQGTGA. The CDR3 is made up of 16 amino acids. Trimming took off 2 bases at V and 1 base at J, with 9 bases between the two ends. The chain's CDR3 is CASSLSRGSGANVLTF. Here the CDR3 DNA reads TGTGCCAGCAGCTTATCCCGGGGTTCTGGGGCCAACGTCCTGACTTTC.

The chain employs TRBV4-3 and TRBJ2-2; tentative D call: TRBD1 (5 bases). Trimming pared 0 bases from V and 6 bases from J, leaving 8 bases between. Germline lookup yields CDR1 LGHNA and CDR2 YSLEER. CDR3 length equals 14 residues. The CDR3 spells CASSQDAGPGELFF. The CDR3 coding sequence is TGCGCCAGCAGCCAAGATGCAGGGCCCGGGGAGCTGTTTTTT.

The rearrangement joins TRBV7-9 to TRBJ2-1; the match to TRBD2 covers 10 bases. V lost 5 bases, J lost 7 bases, and 11 bases stayed unmatched. Germline assignment: CDR1 SEHNR and CDR2 FQNEAQ (reference sequence). The CDR3 length is 16 residues. The CDR3 here is CASSPREREGRNEQFF. CDR3 sequence (DNA): TGTGCCAGCAGCCCCAGGGAGCGGGAGGGGAGGAATGAGCAGTTCTTC.

The chain carries TRBV7-2 and TRBJ1-5; D possibly corresponds to TRBD1 (6 bases). From germline, CDR1 is SGHTA and CDR2 FQGNSA. The CDR3 runs 14 residues. Between the trimmed V and J ends, which lost 5 bases and 7 bases, there was a span of 15 bases. The CDR3 loop is CASSETGLRQPQHF. CDR3 in DNA: TGTGCCAGCAGCGAAACAGGGTTGAGACAGCCCCAGCATTTT.

Only one count was recorded for this clone. The chain combines TRBV5-1 with TRBJ2-1; 7 nucleotides line up with TRBD1. V lost 4 bases to trimming and J lost 7 bases; unmatched junction nucleotides: 23. From germline, CDR1 is SGHRS and CDR2 YFSETQ. This CDR3 spans 19 amino acids. CDR3 DNA: TGCGCCAGCAGCCCAACCCTTAATTGGCGGACAGGTCTGGGAAATGAGCAGTTCTTC. Its translation: CASSPTLNWRTGLGNEQFF.

The chain is built from TRBV2 and TRBJ2-3; possibly TRBD2 for D (6 bases). Per the germline V gene, CDR1 is SNHLY and CDR2 is FYNNEI. Between the trimmed V and J ends, which lost 6 bases and 1 base, there was a span of 11 bases. This CDR3 comprises 14 residues. The DNA for the CDR3 is TGTGCCAGCAGACCCTCTAGCGGCACAGATACGCAGTATTTT. It encodes CASRPSSGTDTQYF.

The chain is built from TRBV7-2 and TRBJ1-2; D is unresolved. The CDR3 contains 14 residues. The germline V gene encodes CDR1 SGHTA and CDR2 FQGNSA. Deletions cut 5 bases from V and 0 bases from J, with 10 bases between. The CDR3 sequence is CASSPSGPNYGYTF. The CDR3 nucleotides read TGTGCCAGCAGCCCCTCTGGGCCTAACTATGGCTACACCTTC.

V and J are TRBV27 and TRBJ2-1, with D perhaps TRBD1 (5 bases). V lost 2 bases and J 5 bases, leaving 10 bases between the germline ends. The germline CDR1 and CDR2 sequences are MNHEY and SMNVEV (reference sequence). The CDR3 extends over 14 amino acids. In nucleotides, the CDR3 is TGTGCCAGCAGTTTACAGGGTACCCACAATGAGCAGTTCTTC. Its protein is CASSLQGTHNEQFF.

The chain joins TRBV14 to TRBJ1-1; TRBD1 matches 10 bases. There are 16 residues in the CDR3. The germline CDR1 and CDR2 sequences are SGHDN and FVKESK. The V gene end was trimmed by 0 bases and the J gene end by 0 bases; junction bases not matched to a gene: 1. The CDR3, as DNA: TGTGCCAGCAGCCAAGACGGACAGGGGGTGAACACTGAAGCTTTCTTT. Protein: CASSQDGQGVNTEAFF.

The genes are TRBV27 and TRBJ2-7, with D uncertain. V gave up 0 bases and J gave up 0 bases, with 18 bases separating them. The germline V gene encodes CDR1 MNHEY and CDR2 SMNVEV (reference sequence). The CDR3 is made up of 18 amino acids. CDR3 bases: TGTGCCAGCAGTTTATCCGACGGTGTGGCGGAACTCTCCTACGAGCAGTACTTC. Translated, it gives CASSLSDGVAELSYEQYF.

The chain carries TRBV9 and TRBJ1-2, with a possible D match to TRBD1 (5 bases). Germline loops: CDR1 SGDLS, CDR2 YYNGEE. The V end lost 6 bases, the J end lost 3 bases, and 18 bases lay between the germline ends. The length of the CDR3 is 15 residues. The CDR3: CASTALGGSDYGYTF. The CDR3 DNA is TGTGCCAGCACCGCACTCGGGGGGTCGGACTATGGCTACACCTTC.

Only one count was recorded for this clone. V usage is TRBV21-1 and J usage is TRBJ2-2; TRBD2 is the table's D call and was not checked against the DNA. TRBV21-1 is deemed a pseudogene. The CDR3 is 14 amino acids. The chain's CDR3 is CASRTTNRAGELFF. The DNA of the CDR3 is TGTGCCAGCAGGACCACGAATCGGGCCGGGGAGCTGTTTTTT.